The 32 T cell receptor beta chains below come from one sample, sequenced in a study of blood T cells in healthy people across ages. Then a second PCR, running about 6 to 12 cycles, was carried out with a sample-barcoded 5' primer and a J-beta primer mix. TCRdb ran MiXCR on the 5' RACE reads and lists one entry per CDR3 protein. This table holds some 1.1 million distinct CDR3 sequences, around two fifths found once. What was sequenced was blood. These receptors were taken from a young man in good health.

J is TRBJ2-7 and V is TRBV5-1; TRBD2 matches 8 bases. CDR3 size: 14 residues. V dropped 4 bases and J dropped 4; count of bases not matched to a gene: 7. CDR1 is SGHRS, CDR2 YFSETQ, per germline. This CDR3 is CASSPGGEIYEQYF. DNA of the CDR3: TGCGCCAGCAGCCCCGGGGGGGAGATATACGAGCAGTACTTC.

The chain employs TRBV20-1 and TRBJ2-7; no clear D. The V end was cut by 6 bases, the J end by 2 bases, with 8 bases between. Germline lookup yields CDR1 DFQATT and CDR2 SNEGSKA (reference sequence). The CDR3 totals 11 residues. Here the CDR3 DNA reads TGCAGTGCCCCCCTGACCTACGAGCAGTACTTC. Encoded protein: CSAPLTYEQYF.

The chain joins TRBV20-1 to TRBJ1-6; the match to TRBD1 covers 8 bases. The CDR3 contains 15 residues. Germline loops: CDR1 DFQATT, CDR2 SNEGSKA (reference sequence). V trimming: 6 bases; J trimming: 9 bases; junction bases outside the gene matches: 13. This chain's CDR3 is CSAETRTGRRSPLHF. CDR3 sequence (DNA): TGCAGTGCCGAAACGCGGACAGGGAGACGTTCACCCCTCCACTTT.

This rearrangement joins TRBV10-3 to TRBJ1-3; D is undetermined. The CDR3 is made up of 13 amino acids. Germline loops: CDR1 ENHRY, CDR2 SYGVKD. Trimming cost V 2 bases and J 4 bases, with 6 bases left between them. The CDR3 region has the DNA TGTGCCATCAGTGAGGGAGGCGGAAACACCATATATTTT. Amino acids: CAISEGGGNTIYF.

Concerning this clonotype itself: A junction end diverges from the germline sequence, so it may reflect a read error. In DNA form, the CDR3 reads TGTGCCAACAGTTTGGGACAGATGCTACCAAGCACAGATACGCAGTATTTT. Encoded protein: CANSLGQMLPSTDTQYF. This sequence joins TRBV28 and TRBJ2-3, with 7 bases that match TRBD1. CDR1 is MDHEN, CDR2 SYDVKM, per germline. This CDR3 is 17 amino acids long.

This clonotype was found a few times. The rearrangement links TRBV12-3 or TRBV12-4 to TRBJ2-1; the D gene is possibly TRBD1 (6 bases). V lost 3 bases to trimming and J lost 7 bases, with 16 bases between them. CDR3 length equals 15 residues. Here the CDR3 DNA reads TGTGCCAGCAGTTTTTTCTCCGGGACAAGGAATGAGCAGTTCTTC. Residues: CASSFFSGTRNEQFF.

Many counts were recorded for this clonotype. The chain couples TRBV27 to TRBJ1-2; TRBD1 matches at 7 bases. From germline, CDR1 is MNHEY and CDR2 SMNVEV (reference sequence). V gave up 6 bases and J gave up 0 bases; unmatched junction bases: 4. This CDR3 has 14 residues. In DNA, the CDR3 is TGTGCCAGCAGGACTCAGGGGGCTAACTATGGCTACACCTTC. It specifies CASRTQGANYGYTF.

The rearrangement uses TRBV20-1 and TRBJ1-1; 12 nucleotides align to TRBD1. V gave up 1 base and J gave up 3 bases; unmatched junction bases: 3. The CDR3 length is 15 residues. The germline V gene encodes CDR1 DFQATT and CDR2 SNEGSKA (reference sequence). The CDR3 here is CSARVGTGGHTEAFF. In DNA form, the CDR3 reads TGCAGTGCTAGAGTTGGGACAGGGGGCCACACTGAAGCTTTCTTT.

Regarding this clonotype: A read error may account for a junction end that differs from germline. V gene TRBV28 combines with J gene TRBJ2-7; D may correspond to TRBD1 or TRBD2 (6 bases each). Germline V lookup: CDR1 MDHEN, CDR2 SYDVKM. This CDR3 is 15 amino acids long. Here the CDR3 DNA reads TGTGCCAGCAGTTTATTGGGGGGCCCAGTCTACGAGCGGTACTTC. Translation gives CASSLLGGPVYERYF. The full variable domain, its missing parts supplied by reference TRBV28 and TRBJ2-7, is DVKVTQSSRYLVKRTGEKVFLECVQDMDHENMFWYRQDPGLGLRLIYFSYDVKMKEKGDIPEGYSVSREKKERFSLILESASTNQTSMYLCASSLLGGPVYERYFGPGTRLTVT.

This chain joins TRBV20-1 and TRBJ1-3; possibly TRBD1 for D (5 bases). Germline CDR1 is DFQATT and CDR2 is SNEGSKA (reference sequence). This CDR3 has 14 residues. The V and J ends lost 0 bases and 5 bases respectively, with 11 bases between them. CDR3 loop: CSARDGGDRNTIYF. The CDR3 DNA sequence: TGCAGTGCTAGAGACGGGGGGGATCGAAACACCATATATTTT.

This chain links TRBV10-3 with TRBJ2-5; 9 nucleotides agree with TRBD1. J gave up 4 bases and V 0 bases, and 6 bases lay outside the gene matches. This CDR3 is built from 16 residues. The germline CDR1 and CDR2 sequences are ENHRY and SYGVKD. Here the CDR3 DNA reads TGTGCCATCAGTGAGTCCTTGACAGGGGGACGAGAGACCCAGTACTTC. The encoded protein is CAISESLTGGRETQYF.

The gene calls are TRBV7-2 and TRBJ1-5, with TRBD1 as a possible D gene (6 bases). Trimming shortened V by 2 bases and J by 2 bases, and 13 bases separated the two germline ends. Germline CDR1 SGHTA, CDR2 FQGNSA. CDR3 length: 16 amino acids. Here the CDR3 reads CASSLSGGDGNQPQHF. CDR3 sequence (DNA): TGTGCCAGCAGCTTATCTGGGGGCGATGGCAATCAGCCCCAGCATTTT.

There are a few counts of this clonotype. This chain joins TRBV9 and TRBJ1-2; D is unresolved. The germline V and J ends were trimmed by 0 bases and 3 bases, with 12 bases remaining between them. Germline CDR1 is SGDLS and CDR2 is YYNGEE. This CDR3 region has 15 residues. CDR3 in DNA: TGTGCCAGCAGCGTAGGTGGAGGGCTAGACTATGGCTACACCTTC. Translated, it gives CASSVGGGLDYGYTF. Using reference TRBV9 and TRBJ1-2 for the parts outside the CDR3, the full variable domain is DSGVTQTPKHLITATGQRVTLRCSPRSGDLSVYWYQQSLDQGLQFLIQYYNGEERAKGNILERFSAQQFPDLHSELNLSSLELGDSALYFCASSVGGGLDYGYTFGSGTRLTVV.

The V call is TRBV28, the J call TRBJ1-1; a possible D gene is TRBD1 (6 bases). The ends were cut back, 6 bases at V and 3 bases at J, with 14 bases in the middle. Per the germline V gene, CDR1 is MDHEN and CDR2 is SYDVKM. This CDR3 has 14 residues. CDR3 DNA: TGTGCCAGCAGCCCCTGGGGGCGGGACACTGAAGCTTTCTTT. Translating gives CASSPWGRDTEAFF.

The rearrangement joins TRBV2 to TRBJ2-3; 8 bases are shared with TRBD2. The CDR3 extends over 14 amino acids. Germline loops: CDR1 SNHLY, CDR2 FYNNEI. V was clipped by 8 bases and J by 3 bases; unmatched bases: 7. CDR3 DNA sequence: TGTGCCAGCGCTAGCGGGCGATATACAGATACGCAGTATTTT. Translated, it gives CASASGRYTDTQYF. The variable domain in full, completed from reference TRBV2 and TRBJ2-3, reads EPEVTQTPSHQVTQMGQEVILRCVPISNHLYFYWYRQILGQKVEFLVSFYNNEISEKSEIFDDQFSVERPDGSNFTLKIRSTKLEDSAMYFCASASGRYTDTQYFGPGTRLTVL.

This chain uses TRBV7-2 with TRBJ2-3; TRBD1 matches at 11 bases. Germline CDR1 SGHTA, CDR2 FQGNSA. Unmatched junction bases numbered 4, after V lost 5 bases and J lost 3 bases. There are 15 residues in the CDR3. The CDR3: CASSTDRGLTDTQYF. CDR3 sequence (DNA): TGTGCCAGCAGCACGGACAGGGGGCTGACAGATACGCAGTATTTT.

The chain recombines TRBV20-1 with TRBJ2-1, with D tentatively TRBD2 (6 bases). Between the trimmed V and J ends, which lost 3 bases and 8 bases, there was a span of 11 bases. CDR1 is DFQATT, CDR2 SNEGSKA, per germline (reference sequence). The CDR3 is 12 amino acids. Here the CDR3 DNA reads TGCAGTGCTAGGGGGGGTGGGGATGAGCAGTTCTTC. It translates to CSARGGGDEQFF.

The gene calls are TRBV20-1 and TRBJ2-3, with TRBD1 identical over 7 bases. The trim removed 0 bases at V and 2 bases at J, leaving 11 bases unmatched. This CDR3 contains 17 residues. Germline lookup yields CDR1 DFQATT and CDR2 SNEGSKA (reference sequence). The DNA for the CDR3 is TGCAGTGCTAGAGATCCCTGGGACAGTCAATCCACAGATACGCAGTATTTT. Translated: CSARDPWDSQSTDTQYF.

A remark on this clonotype: A read error is possible here, since a much larger clone lies one base away. As DNA, the CDR3 is TGCAGTGCTAGAGATGTACAGGGTGTGCAGTACTTC. This translates into CSARDVQGVQYF. The J gene is TRBJ2-5, the V gene TRBV20-1; possible D gene TRBD1, 6 bases. V was pared by 0 bases and J by 11 bases, with 13 bases between. CDR3 size: 12 residues. Germline V gene data show CDR1 as DFQATT and CDR2 as SNEGSKA (reference sequence).

The sample holds a few counts of this clonotype. This chain uses TRBV20-1 with TRBJ1-6, with D unclear. V was trimmed by 3 bases and J by 9 bases, leaving 6 bases between them. In germline, CDR1 is DFQATT, CDR2 SNEGSKA (reference sequence). The CDR3 totals 11 residues. CDR3: CSASTGSPLHF. The CDR3 DNA reads TGCAGTGCTAGTACGGGTTCACCCCTCCACTTT.

Ten or more counts support this clonotype. The chain uses TRBV12-3 or TRBV12-4 and TRBJ1-1, with no clear D. Trimming left V 3 bases short and J 3 bases short, with 2 bases between. This CDR3 comprises 11 residues. The CDR3 DNA is TGTGCCAGCAGTTTGGACACTGAAGCTTTCTTT. Protein sequence: CASSLDTEAFF.

This clonotype was detected a few times. The V call is TRBV7-9, the J call TRBJ1-6; D remains unclear. The CDR3 has 15 residues. Germline V CDR1 and CDR2: SEHNR, FQNEAQ (reference sequence). The V and J ends lost 1 base and 6 bases respectively, with 10 bases between them. The CDR3 here is CASSLVSRVNSPLHF. CDR3 nucleotides: TGTGCCAGCAGCTTAGTCAGTCGGGTTAATTCACCCCTCCACTTT.

Comments on this clonotype: This may come from a read error, since a much larger clone is one base off. The gene calls are TRBV7-9 and TRBJ1-2, with TRBD1 identical over 7 bases. This CDR3 contains 13 residues. CDR1 and CDR2 from the germline V gene are SEHNR and FQNEAQ (reference sequence). Here the CDR3 reads CASSPGQFYGHTF. DNA for the CDR3: TGTGCCAGCAGCCCGGGACAGTTCTATGGCCACACCTTC.

The rearrangement joins TRBV5-1 to TRBJ1-1; D unclear. Trimming pared 3 bases from V and 7 bases from J, leaving 13 bases between. The CDR3 runs 13 residues. The germline V gene encodes CDR1 SGHRS and CDR2 YFSETQ. CDR3 nucleotide sequence: TGCGCCAGCAGCTCCGGGCCGTCGGGTGAAGCTTTCTTT. This codes for CASSSGPSGEAFF. The complete variable domain, with remaining parts taken from reference TRBV5-1 and TRBJ1-1, reads KAGVTQTPRYLIKTRGQQVTLSCSPISGHRSVSWYQQTPGQGLQFLFEYFSETQRNKGNFPGRFSGRQFSNSRSEMNVSTLELGDSALYLCASSSGPSGEAFFGQGTRLTVV.

A few counts support this clonotype. The rearrangement uses TRBV2 and TRBJ2-1; 10 nucleotides align to TRBD2. CDR1 SNHLY and CDR2 FYNNEI come from the germline V gene. The CDR3 sequence is 16 residues long. After removal of 4 bases from V and 3 bases from J, the junction contained 6 bases not matched to a gene. The CDR3 sequence: CASSVALAGNYNEQFF. CDR3 nucleotides: TGTGCCAGCAGTGTAGCACTAGCGGGGAACTACAATGAGCAGTTCTTC.

The J gene is TRBJ2-3, the V gene TRBV2, with TRBD1 matching over 7 bases. CDR3 length equals 12 residues. From germline, CDR1 is SNHLY and CDR2 FYNNEI. The trim removed 3 bases at V and 13 bases at J, leaving 7 bases unmatched. The CDR3 loop reads CASSDPTGTEYF. The CDR3 DNA reads TGTGCCAGCAGTGATCCCACCGGGACAGAGTATTTT.

The rearrangement joins TRBV27 to TRBJ1-2; unclear D gene. Deletions cut 5 bases from V and 4 bases from J, with 11 bases between. The V gene's germline CDR1 is MNHEY and CDR2 SMNVEV (reference sequence). The CDR3 runs to 13 residues. The CDR3 loop reads CASSPGEIYGYTF. The CDR3 DNA reads TGTGCCAGCAGTCCCGGTGAGATCTATGGCTACACCTTC.

This clonotype was seen a few times. The chain recombines TRBV6-2 or TRBV6-3 with TRBJ1-2; D call uncertain. The CDR3 spans 12 residues. The germline V gene has CDR1 MNHEY and CDR2 SVGEGT. Trimming removed 8 bases from V and 4 bases from J, with 11 bases in between. In DNA form, the CDR3 reads TGTGCCAGCTACTCTTCGCCCTATGGCTACACCTTC. It encodes CASYSSPYGYTF.

CDR3 residues: CASSAQLTSGAPGSTDTQYF. The CDR3 DNA sequence: TGTGCCAGCAGTGCCCAACTGACTAGCGGGGCACCGGGGAGCACAGATACGCAGTATTTT. This chain links TRBV12-3 or TRBV12-4 with TRBJ2-3; 11 bases match TRBD2. The V gene end was trimmed by 5 bases and the J gene end by 0 bases; junction bases not matched to a gene: 16. The CDR3 runs 20 residues.

In the case of this clonotype: The junction shows a germline mismatch at one end, possibly a read error. The J gene is TRBJ2-1, the V gene TRBV27; D remains unclear. The length of the CDR3 is 13 residues. Germline CDR1 is MNHEY and CDR2 is SMNVEV (reference sequence). Here the CDR3 reads CASSLGSYDEQFF. The DNA for the CDR3 is TGTGCCAGCAGTTTGGGCAGCTACGATGAGCAGTTCTTC.

Only a few counts were recorded for this clonotype. The chain combines TRBV7-2 with TRBJ2-3, with a tentative D call TRBD2 (7 bases). The CDR3 loop spans 14 amino acids. Germline assignment: CDR1 SGHTA and CDR2 FQGNSA. Trimming cost V 7 bases and J 2 bases, with 13 bases left between them. CDR3 residues: CASTRGGPTDTQYF. The DNA for the CDR3 is TGTGCCAGCACAAGGGGGGGACCCACAGATACGCAGTATTTT.

Here the CDR3 DNA reads TGCAGTGGAGGGGGGATCGGGGGACAGATTTACAATGAGCAGTTCTTC. Protein: CSGGGIGGQIYNEQFF. The genes are TRBV20-1 and TRBJ2-1, with D tentatively TRBD1 (7 bases). Deletions cut 7 bases from V and 4 bases from J, with 23 bases between. Per the germline V gene, CDR1 is DFQATT and CDR2 is SNEGSKA (reference sequence). The CDR3 sequence is 16 residues long.